The clone carrying this T cell receptor beta chain came up a few times. This sample was taken from a study of blood T cell repertoires in COVID-19. Study-wide background: T cells, B-cell-depleted T cells, or PBMCs supplied cDNA or gDNA.

Germline CDR1 reads SGHNT; CDR2 reads YYREEE (reference sequence). With 2 bases removed from V and 7 bases from J, the gap between germline ends came to 13 bases. The CDR3 contains 15 residues. In the study's own analysis: Cell counts per sample came from amplifying reference gene primers. Clones were sequenced by immunoSEQ multiplex PCR, and TCRdb holds only the in-frame ones, with some missing. The V and J calls and the clone size are those of that table, but D and trimming were determined from the DNA. The table has 100,000 or so clones, approximately 90% seen once. V is TRBV5-4 and J is TRBJ1-6; the D is unclear. The origin of this receptor is a human donor with active COVID-19. The donor label of this sample is uncertain. What was sequenced was peripheral blood. CDR3: CASSFFRTDNSPLHF. For the CDR3, the DNA is TGTGCCAGCAGCTTCTTCCGAACAGACAATTCACCCCTCCACTTT.